Each of the 6 T cell receptor beta chains below was sequenced from the same sample in a study of cytomegalovirus exposure and HLA in healthy donors. TCRdb's table, derived via immunoSEQ multiplex PCR, lists solely in-frame clones and lacks some. The table includes more than 45,000 clones, 80% to 90% detected once. The sequenced material came from PBMCs. The receptors were gathered from a woman in her late teens or twenties in good health and CMV-seronegative.

This clone appeared a single time. This rearrangement joins TRBV2 to TRBJ2-1, with D possibly being TRBD2 (6 bases). CDR3 length: 15 amino acids. In germline, CDR1 is SNHLY, CDR2 FYNNEI. V shed 4 bases and J shed 4 bases, with 14 bases lying between them. The CDR3: CASSGRRASYNEQFF. CDR3 DNA sequence: TGTGCCAGCAGTGGACGGAGGGCATCATACAATGAGCAGTTCTTC.

The CDR3 sequence: CAWTPGQDNEKLFF. In DNA, the CDR3 is TGTGCCTGGACACCGGGACAGGATAATGAAAAACTGTTTTTT. The chain carries TRBV30 and TRBJ1-4; TRBD1 matches 8 bases. Germline V lookup: CDR1 GTSNPN, CDR2 SVGIG (reference sequence). CDR3 length: 14 residues. The trim removed 4 bases at V and 4 bases at J, leaving 5 bases unmatched.

The V call is TRBV5-1, the J call TRBJ1-1, with TRBD1 matching over 9 bases. Per the germline V gene, CDR1 is SGHRS and CDR2 is YFSETQ. The junction had 7 bases not matched to a gene; V was cut back by 3 bases and J by 10 bases. This CDR3 contains 13 residues. The DNA for the CDR3 is TGCGCCAGCAGCTCCCGGACAGGGGAAAGAGCTTTCTTT. Amino acid sequence: CASSSRTGERAFF. Full variable domain (remainder filled in from reference TRBV5-1 and TRBJ1-1): KAGVTQTPRYLIKTRGQQVTLSCSPISGHRSVSWYQQTPGQGLQFLFEYFSETQRNKGNFPGRFSGRQFSNSRSEMNVSTLELGDSALYLCASSSRTGERAFFGQGTRLTVV.

V gene TRBV18 combines with J gene TRBJ1-1; tentative D call: TRBD1 (6 bases). The V and J ends lost 1 base and 1 base respectively, with 10 bases between them. The CDR3 has 15 residues. Germline-derived CDR1 and CDR2 are KGHSH and LQKENI. The CDR3 here is CASSPRRGGNTEAFF. DNA of the CDR3: TGTGCCAGCTCACCACGGAGGGGGGGGAACACTGAAGCTTTCTTT.

The V and J genes are TRBV5-1 and TRBJ2-3, with 9 bases identical to TRBD2. Germline-derived CDR1 and CDR2 are SGHRS and YFSETQ. With V trimmed by 2 bases and J by 6 bases, 4 bases remained unmatched. This CDR3 comprises 14 residues. The CDR3 sequence is CASSFGLASDTQYF. For the CDR3, the DNA is TGCGCCAGCAGCTTCGGACTAGCGTCCGATACGCAGTATTTT.

This chain joins TRBV28 and TRBJ1-4, with 8 bases aligning to TRBD1. Trimming at V came to 5 bases and at J to 6 bases, leaving 14 bases not matched to a gene. Germline CDR1 MDHEN, CDR2 SYDVKM. This CDR3 is built from 17 residues. The DNA for the CDR3 is TGTGCCAGCAGTCCATTTACGACAGGGGTGGGGGATGAAAAACTGTTTTTT. This gives the protein CASSPFTTGVGDEKLFF.